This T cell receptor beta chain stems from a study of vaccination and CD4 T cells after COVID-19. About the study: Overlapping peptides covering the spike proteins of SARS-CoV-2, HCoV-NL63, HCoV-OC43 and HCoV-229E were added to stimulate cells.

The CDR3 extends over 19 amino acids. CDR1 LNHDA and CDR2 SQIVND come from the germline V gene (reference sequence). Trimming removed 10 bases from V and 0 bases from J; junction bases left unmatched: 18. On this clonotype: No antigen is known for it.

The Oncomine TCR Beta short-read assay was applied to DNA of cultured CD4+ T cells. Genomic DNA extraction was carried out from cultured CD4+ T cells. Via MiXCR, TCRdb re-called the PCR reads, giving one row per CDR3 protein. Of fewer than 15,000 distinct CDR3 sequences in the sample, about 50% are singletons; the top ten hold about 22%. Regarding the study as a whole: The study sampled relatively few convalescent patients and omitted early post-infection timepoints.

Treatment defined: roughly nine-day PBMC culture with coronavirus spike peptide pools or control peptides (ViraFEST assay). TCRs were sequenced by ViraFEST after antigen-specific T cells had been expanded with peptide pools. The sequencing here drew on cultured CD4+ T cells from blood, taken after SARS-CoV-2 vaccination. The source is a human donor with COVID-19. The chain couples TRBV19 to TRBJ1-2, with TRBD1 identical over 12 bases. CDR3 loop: CATQILPGQGASSNYGYTF. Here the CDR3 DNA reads TGTGCCACCCAAATCCTGCCGGGACAGGGGGCAAGTTCTAACTATGGCTACACCTTC. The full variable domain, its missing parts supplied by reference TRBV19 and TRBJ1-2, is DGGITQSPKYLFRKEGQNVTLSCEQNLNHDAMYWYRQDPGQGLRLIYYSQIVNDFQKGDIAEGYSVSREKKESFPLTVTSAQKNPTAFYLCATQILPGQGASSNYGYTFGSGTRLTVV.